Following are 23 T cell receptor beta chains from one sample sequenced in a study of cytomegalovirus exposure and HLA in healthy donors. The PCR ran on 60 Vbeta and 13 Jbeta primers. Some clones are missing from TCRdb's copy, which holds only in-frame ones; the method was immunoSEQ multiplex PCR. Among about 130,000 clones listed, 80% to 90% were seen once. The sequenced material came from PBMCs. The receptors shown here come from a man in his fifties or sixties in good health and CMV-seronegative.

This clone was observed once. The V call is TRBV20-1, the J call TRBJ2-7; D may be TRBD1 (5 bases). In germline, CDR1 is DFQATT, CDR2 SNEGSKA (reference sequence). The CDR3 is made up of 11 amino acids. Trimming cost V 3 bases and J 6 bases, with 9 bases left between them. The CDR3 coding sequence is TGCAGTGCTAGGGGCCAGGGCGAGCAGTACTTC. Encoded protein: CSARGQGEQYF.

This chain joins TRBV7-8 and TRBJ1-5; TRBD1 might be the D (6 bases). V was cut by 5 bases and J by 5 bases, with 16 bases left in between. Germline V gene sequence: CDR1 SGHVS, CDR2 FQNEAQ. There are 15 residues in the CDR3. The DNA for the CDR3 is TGTGCCAGCAGCCAGCACGGGGGGCCGCATCAGCCCCAGCATTTT. Protein sequence: CASSQHGGPHQPQHF.

V usage is TRBV5-1 and J usage is TRBJ1-1; 7 positions match TRBD1. The CDR3 runs to 14 residues. V was clipped by 5 bases and J by 2 bases; unmatched bases: 6. Germline CDR1 and CDR2: SGHRS and YFSETQ. CDR3 residues: CASRNRGGNTEAFF. The CDR3, as DNA: TGCGCCAGCAGAAACAGGGGCGGTAACACTGAAGCTTTCTTT.

The V call is TRBV7-9, the J call TRBJ1-3; D gene uncertain. Looked up from germline, CDR1 is SEHNR and CDR2 is FQNEAQ (reference sequence). V was shortened by 6 bases and J by 4 bases, with 16 bases between the two germline ends. This CDR3 spans 15 amino acids. CDR3 nucleotides: TGTGCCAGCAGTCCTAAGATACGTATCGGAAACACCATATATTTT. Translating gives CASSPKIRIGNTIYF.

The V call is TRBV5-1, the J call TRBJ2-1; D remains unclear. The CDR3 runs to 14 residues. In germline, CDR1 is SGHRS, CDR2 YFSETQ. The V end lost 2 bases, the J end lost 5 bases, and 11 bases lay between the germline ends. The CDR3 protein is CASSFGQANNEQFF. CDR3 nucleotides: TGCGCCAGCAGCTTTGGTCAGGCCAACAATGAGCAGTTCTTC.

On this clone: One junction end does not reproduce the germline sequence, and a read error may be involved. The chain couples TRBV9 to TRBJ2-5; TRBD1 matches at 11 bases. Germline CDR1 and CDR2: SGDLS and YYNGEE. This CDR3 comprises 18 residues. The CDR3 DNA sequence: TGTGCCAGCAGCGTAGGTGAGGTAGGGACAGGGGGTCAAGGGACCCAGTACTTC. It codes for CASSVGEVGTGGQGTQYF.

The chain employs TRBV9 and TRBJ2-7, with D unclear. The length of the CDR3 is 15 residues. Germline assignment: CDR1 SGDLS and CDR2 YYNGEE. Trimming took off 0 bases at V and 2 bases at J, with 12 bases between the two ends. The CDR3 DNA sequence: TGTGCCAGCAGCGTAGACCCCTTTAGCCCCTACGAGCAGTACTTC. It specifies CASSVDPFSPYEQYF. Drawing the rest from reference TRBV9 and TRBJ2-7, the complete variable domain is DSGVTQTPKHLITATGQRVTLRCSPRSGDLSVYWYQQSLDQGLQFLIQYYNGEERAKGNILERFSAQQFPDLHSELNLSSLELGDSALYFCASSVDPFSPYEQYFGPGTRLTVT.

This clone has a count of ten or more. The chain's CDR3 is CASSYGTGVVEAFF. The CDR3 bases are TGTGCCAGCAGTTACGGGACAGGGGTTGTTGAAGCTTTCTTT. The rearrangement links TRBV6-5 to TRBJ1-1, with 10 nucleotides matching TRBD1. There are 14 residues in the CDR3. V lost 2 bases to trimming and J lost 7 bases; unmatched junction nucleotides: 4. CDR1 is MNHEY and CDR2 is SVGAGI in the germline V gene.

The chain has TRBV5-5 and TRBJ1-6; D remains ambiguous. With 3 bases removed from V and 8 bases from J, the gap between germline ends came to 6 bases. CDR3 length equals 12 residues. Germline CDR1 and CDR2: SGHKS and YYEKEE (reference sequence). CDR3 sequence: CASSSSDSPLHF. The CDR3 DNA is TGTGCCAGCAGCTCATCAGATTCACCCCTCCACTTT.

Remarks on this clone: The junction differs from germline at one of its ends, possibly a read error. The chain couples TRBV7-9 to TRBJ2-7; D perhaps matches TRBD1 (6 bases). Germline V gene sequence: CDR1 SEHNR, CDR2 FQNEAQ (reference sequence). This CDR3 is built from 17 residues. For the CDR3, the DNA is TGTTCCAGCAGCGGAAAGGACGTTTGGGACACAACCTACGAGCAGTACTTC. Its translation is CSSSGKDVWDTTYEQYF.

The rearrangement uses TRBV2 and TRBJ1-5, with TRBD1 matching over 7 bases. The V gene's germline CDR1 is SNHLY and CDR2 FYNNEI. V dropped 8 bases and J dropped 6; count of bases not matched to a gene: 13. The CDR3 loop spans 15 amino acids. CDR3 loop: CASRAYSGGGQPQHF. The DNA of the CDR3 is TGTGCCAGCCGAGCGTATTCAGGGGGAGGTCAGCCCCAGCATTTT.

Only one count was recorded for this clone. V usage is TRBV5-6 and J usage is TRBJ2-5, with 7 bases that match TRBD1. With the DNA end fitting TRBJ2-7 better, the J assignment may be wrong. This CDR3 region has 15 residues. Germline values: CDR1 SGHDT, CDR2 YYEEEE. CDR3 nucleotides: TGTGCCAGCAGCGAAGGACAGGCGTCCTCCTACGAGCAGTACTTC. Translation gives CASSEGQASSYEQYF.

The chain couples TRBV11-2 to TRBJ2-7, with 8 bases lining up with TRBD1. With 4 bases clipped from V and 6 bases from J, the junction kept 8 bases outside the gene matches. This CDR3 has 14 residues. Germline CDR1 and CDR2: SGHAT and FQNNGV. In DNA, the CDR3 is TGTGCCAGCAGCTCGAGTCCGGGACAGGTCGAGCAGTACTTC. It yields the protein CASSSSPGQVEQYF.

This clone showed up just once. J is TRBJ2-7 and V is TRBV7-6, with TRBD2 as a possible D gene (6 bases). The CDR3 sequence is 13 residues long. Trimming removed 5 bases at V and 3 bases at J, with 11 bases between. Per germline, CDR1 SGHVS and CDR2 FNYEAQ. CDR3 residues: CASSAGPNYEQYF. The CDR3 DNA is TGTGCCAGCAGCGCGGGACCTAACTACGAGCAGTACTTC.

The chain employs TRBV11-2 and TRBJ1-3; the D gene is possibly TRBD1 (6 bases). The CDR3 spans 14 residues. Trimming shortened V by 2 bases and J by 14 bases, and 19 bases separated the two germline ends. Germline V gene data show CDR1 as SGHAT and CDR2 as FQNNGV. The CDR3 spells CASSLLRGFPLVYF. Here the CDR3 DNA reads TGTGCCAGCAGCTTATTAAGGGGGTTTCCTCTAGTATATTTT.

The chain has TRBV5-4 and TRBJ2-7; maybe TRBD1 (5 bases). V was trimmed by 6 bases and J by 5 bases, leaving 12 bases between them. This CDR3 comprises 12 residues. The V gene's germline CDR1 is SGHNT and CDR2 YYREEE (reference sequence). The CDR3 DNA reads TGTGCCAGCACCCCAGGGAACAACGAGCAGTACTTC. The encoded protein is CASTPGNNEQYF.

J is TRBJ2-1 and V is TRBV9; D ambiguous. The germline V gene has CDR1 SGDLS and CDR2 YYNGEE. This CDR3 has 15 amino acids. V was trimmed by 4 bases and J by 0 bases, leaving 11 bases between them. The CDR3 here is CASSPRSSSYNEQFF. Here the CDR3 DNA reads TGTGCCAGCAGCCCACGGTCGTCCTCCTACAATGAGCAGTTCTTC.

The chain has TRBV28 and TRBJ2-3; D might be TRBD1 (6 bases). The CDR3 covers 13 residues. Trimming took 6 bases from V and 3 from J, leaving 10 bases between them. From germline, CDR1 is MDHEN and CDR2 SYDVKM. The CDR3 region is CASRQGGTDTQYF. DNA of the CDR3: TGTGCCAGCAGACAGGGTGGAACAGATACGCAGTATTTT.

This chain joins TRBV2 and TRBJ2-5, with 7 bases fitting TRBD1. Judging by the DNA end, TRBJ2-7 fits better; the J call may be wrong. Germline assignment: CDR1 SNHLY and CDR2 FYNNEI. This CDR3 is built from 15 residues. In DNA form, the CDR3 reads TGTGCCAGCAGGGATAGGACAGGTGTCCCCTACGAGCAGTACTTC. This translates into CASRDRTGVPYEQYF.

In this sample, this clone turned up once. The chain has TRBV2 and TRBJ1-3; TRBD1 agrees at 9 bases. Germline trimming cut 5 bases from V and 2 bases from J; bases unmatched to any gene: 7. The CDR3 runs to 16 residues. In germline, CDR1 is SNHLY, CDR2 FYNNEI. CDR3: CASSRQGGFTGNTIYF. The CDR3 DNA sequence: TGTGCCAGCAGTAGACAGGGGGGCTTCACTGGAAACACCATATATTTT.

The genes are TRBV4-3 and TRBJ2-3; tentative D call: TRBD2 (7 bases). Germline V lookup: CDR1 LGHNA, CDR2 YSLEER. CDR3 length: 17 amino acids. Trimming left V 4 bases short and J 3 bases short, with 20 bases between. The CDR3 DNA sequence: TGCGCCAGCAGCCCATTGTTGGGGGGGCCCGTAACAGATACGCAGTATTTT. Protein: CASSPLLGGPVTDTQYF.

This clone was observed a handful of times. The chain uses TRBV7-3 and TRBJ2-7, with a weak D call TRBD1 (6 bases). The germline V gene encodes CDR1 SGHTA and CDR2 FQGTGA. Trimming shortened V by 2 bases and J by 5 bases, and 13 bases separated the two germline ends. The CDR3 runs to 14 residues. The chain's CDR3 is CASSLGQGKDEQYF. The CDR3 DNA sequence: TGTGCCAGCAGCTTAGGGCAGGGGAAGGACGAGCAGTACTTC. The entire variable domain, with the rest obtained from reference TRBV7-3 and TRBJ2-7, is as follows: GAGVSQTPSNKVTEKGKYVELRCDPISGHTALYWYRQSLGQGPEFLIYFQGTGAADDSGLPNDRFFAVRPEGSVSTLKIQRTERGDSAVYLCASSLGQGKDEQYFGPGTRLTVT.

This clone was detected only a few times. The genes are TRBV5-8 and TRBJ1-5; TRBD1 is a possible D gene (5 bases). Trimming removed 1 base at V and 7 bases at J, with 18 bases between. The CDR3 is 16 residues long. Looked up from germline, CDR1 is SGHTS and CDR2 is YDEGEE. CDR3 sequence reads: CASSLWGLSPRQPQHF. The DNA for the CDR3 is TGTGCCAGCAGCTTGTGGGGACTCTCCCCGAGGCAGCCCCAGCATTTT. Full variable domain (rest looked up from reference TRBV5-8 and TRBJ1-5): EAGVTQSPTHLIKTRGQQATLRCSPISGHTSVYWYQQALGLGLQFLLWYDEGEERNRGNFPPRFSGRQFPNYSSELNVNALELEDSALYLCASSLWGLSPRQPQHFGDGTRLSIL.